This TCR beta chain is drawn from a study of beta chain features in type 1 diabetes. Expressed TCRB transcripts were sequenced after all isolated RNA was converted to cDNA. Using immunoSEQ multiplex PCR, the repertoire was profiled, and TCRdb retains in-frame clones only, with some absent. The data show roughly 450,000 clones, with over 9.5% seen just once and more than 0.045% held by the top ten. A word on this clone: Its antigen remains unidentified.

Study-wide results and limits: Moderate but significant shortening of TCRB CDR3s was recorded in all four CD4+ subsets from Type 1 diabetes patients. Whatever favoring of shorter templates PCR might show would apply equally to patients and controls.

Germline CDR1 reads SNHLY; CDR2 reads FYNNEI. Germline trimming cut 2 bases from V and 7 bases from J; bases unmatched to any gene: 5. The CDR3 is 16 residues long. The receptor was isolated from a young woman in good health. Sequencing was performed on naive CD4+ T cells from blood. This rearrangement joins TRBV2 to TRBJ2-2; 12 bases fit TRBD1. The CDR3 loop is CASSERDRGQGGELFF. The DNA of the CDR3 is TGTGCCAGCAGTGAAAGGGACAGGGGGCAAGGCGGGGAGCTGTTTTTT.